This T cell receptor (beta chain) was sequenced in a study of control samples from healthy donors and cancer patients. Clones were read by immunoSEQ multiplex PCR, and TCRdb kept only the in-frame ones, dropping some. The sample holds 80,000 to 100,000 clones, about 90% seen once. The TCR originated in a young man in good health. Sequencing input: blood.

CDR3 nucleotides: TGTGCCAGCGAACCTCAACGTACCAGGGGCCCGGGTACCTGCTTACGGTTCGAGCAGTACTTC. It encodes CASEPQRTRGPGTCLRFEQYF. The genes are TRBV7-4 and TRBJ2-7; D is possibly TRBD1 (6 bases). CDR1 SGHVT and CDR2 SQSDAQ come from the germline V gene. This CDR3 is built from 21 residues. Trimming stripped 8 bases from V and 6 bases from J, with 41 bases between. The full variable domain, rest sourced from reference TRBV7-4 and TRBJ2-7, is GAGVSQSPRYKVAKRGRDVALRCDSISGHVTLYWYRQTLGQGSEVLTYSQSDAQRDKSGRPSGRFSAERPERSVSTLKIQRTEQGDSAVYLCASEPQRTRGPGTCLRFEQYFGPGTRLTVT.